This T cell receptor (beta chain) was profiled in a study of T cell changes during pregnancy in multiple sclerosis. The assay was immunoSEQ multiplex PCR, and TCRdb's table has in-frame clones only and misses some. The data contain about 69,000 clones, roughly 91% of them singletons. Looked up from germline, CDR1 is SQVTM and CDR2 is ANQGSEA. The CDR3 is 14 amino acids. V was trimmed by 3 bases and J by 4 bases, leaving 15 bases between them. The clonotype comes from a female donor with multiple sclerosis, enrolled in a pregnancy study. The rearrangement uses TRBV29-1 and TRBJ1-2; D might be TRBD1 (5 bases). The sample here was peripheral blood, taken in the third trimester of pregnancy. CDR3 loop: CSVDRPAGPYGYTF. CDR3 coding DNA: TGCAGCGTTGACCGACCCGCGGGGCCCTATGGCTACACCTTC.